The 14 T cell receptor beta chains reported below all come from one sample, sequenced in a study of cytomegalovirus exposure and HLA in healthy donors (dated by TCRdb to the late 2010s). Preparation of the library involved the immunoSEQ multiplex PCR assay. The multiplex PCR relied on a mix of 60 forward primers for TCR Vbeta segments and 13 reverse primers for TCR Jbeta segments. TCRdb obtained this table from immuneACCESS and retained in-frame rearrangements with V and J assigned. These tables miss some clones; where compared with another copy, unresolved V genes account for less than half of the shortfall, and the remainder is unexplained. The sample records 200,000 to 300,000 clones, about 80% of which are singletons. The biggest ten clones account for 4.5% to 6% of the sample. The sequenced sample consisted of PBMCs. The receptors derive from a woman between 40 and 50 years old in good health and CMV-seropositive.

The V gene is TRBV30, the J gene TRBJ1-2; the D is unclear. The CDR3 extends over 13 amino acids. Per the germline V gene, CDR1 is GTSNPN and CDR2 is SVGIG (reference sequence). V lost 2 bases to trimming and J lost 3 bases, with 10 bases between them. CDR3 bases: TGTGCCTGGAGTAGCCAGCGGTACTATGGCTACACCTTC. Translation gives CAWSSQRYYGYTF.

V and J are TRBV11-2 and TRBJ2-3; 9 bases line up with TRBD1. CDR1 and CDR2 from the germline V gene are SGHAT and FQNNGV. After removal of 2 bases from V and 3 bases from J, the junction contained 12 bases not matched to a gene. The CDR3 is made up of 18 amino acids. CDR3 sequence: CASSLLPRGTGRTDTQYF. The CDR3 bases are TGTGCCAGCAGCTTACTCCCCCGTGGGACAGGGAGGACAGATACGCAGTATTTT.

The gene calls are TRBV7-6 and TRBJ2-7, with TRBD2 as a possible D gene (5 bases). V was pared by 0 bases and J by 7 bases, with 10 bases between. Per the germline V gene, CDR1 is SGHVS and CDR2 is FNYEAQ. The CDR3 runs 13 residues. The CDR3 nucleotides read TGTGCCAGCAGCTTAGCCAGCGGATTGGAGCAGTACTTC. Its translation: CASSLASGLEQYF.

V gene TRBV7-9 combines with J gene TRBJ2-7, with TRBD2 as a possible D gene (5 bases). V gave up 3 bases and J gave up 6 bases, with 12 bases separating them. The CDR3 totals 13 residues. Germline V CDR1 and CDR2: SEHNR, FQNEAQ (reference sequence). The CDR3 DNA sequence: TGTGCCAGCAGCTTCGGGCCGGAGGCCGAGCAGTACTTC. Its protein is CASSFGPEAEQYF.

With regard to this clone: This specimen includes other DNA sequences encoding the same CDR3. J is TRBJ1-1 and V is TRBV7-2; 7 bases align to TRBD1. J gave up 1 base and V 5 bases, and 4 bases lay outside the gene matches. CDR1 and CDR2 (germline): SGHTA, FQGNSA. The CDR3 totals 14 residues. The CDR3 nucleotides are TGTGCCAGCAGCCCCCGACAGGGGAACACTGAAGCTTTCTTT. It is translated as CASSPRQGNTEAFF.

A few counts support this clone. This rearrangement joins TRBV27 to TRBJ1-6, with 8 bases that match TRBD1. Germline values: CDR1 MNHEY, CDR2 SMNVEV (reference sequence). The CDR3 length is 14 residues. With V trimmed by 6 bases and J by 7 bases, 5 bases remained unmatched. The CDR3 region has the DNA TGTGCCAGCAGGGGGACAGGAGGAAATTCACCCCTCCACTTT. Protein sequence: CASRGTGGNSPLHF.

The gene calls are TRBV19 and TRBJ1-2; 10 nucleotides line up with TRBD1. In germline, CDR1 is LNHDA, CDR2 SQIVND (reference sequence). V trimming: 6 bases; J trimming: 4 bases; junction bases outside the gene matches: 5. The CDR3 is 14 residues long. DNA for the CDR3: TGTGCCAGTAGGAAGGACAGGGGGGCCTATGGCTACACCTTC. Translated, it gives CASRKDRGAYGYTF.

The V call is TRBV25-1, the J call TRBJ1-5; TRBD1 matches at 7 bases. Germline CDR1 is MGHDK and CDR2 is SYGVNS. The junction had 3 bases not matched to a gene; V was cut back by 10 bases and J by 0 bases. CDR3 length equals 13 residues. The CDR3 coding sequence is TGTGCCAACCAGGGGGGTAGCAATCAGCCCCAGCATTTT. Translating it yields CANQGGSNQPQHF.

CDR3 loop: CASSQALQDTYEQYF. The CDR3, as DNA: TGCGCCAGCAGCCAAGCTTTACAGGATACCTACGAGCAGTACTTC. V and J are TRBV4-3 and TRBJ2-7; perhaps TRBD1 as D (5 bases). V shed 1 base and J shed 2 bases, with 12 bases lying between them. The CDR3 is 15 residues long. The germline V gene encodes CDR1 LGHNA and CDR2 YSLEER.

This chain joins TRBV27 and TRBJ2-7; D is undetermined. From germline, CDR1 is MNHEY and CDR2 SMNVEV (reference sequence). V was shortened by 2 bases and J by 0 bases, with 8 bases between the two germline ends. CDR3 length: 14 residues. CDR3 in amino acids: CASSLAASSYEQYF. The DNA of the CDR3 is TGTGCCAGCAGTTTAGCGGCTAGCTCCTACGAGCAGTACTTC.

The chain is built from TRBV27 and TRBJ2-7, with TRBD1 matching 8 bases. The length of the CDR3 is 12 residues. V was pared by 4 bases and J by 12 bases, with 8 bases of the junction left unmatched. CDR1 and CDR2 from the germline V gene are MNHEY and SMNVEV (reference sequence). DNA of the CDR3: TGTGCCAGCAGTTCCCCCGACAGGGGCACGTACTTC. It codes for CASSSPDRGTYF.

The V and J genes are TRBV11-2 and TRBJ1-1, with D unresolved. The V and J ends lost 2 bases and 0 bases respectively, with 16 bases between them. Germline CDR1 and CDR2: SGHAT and FQNNGV. The CDR3 consists of 17 residues. Here the CDR3 reads CASSLMSTGSMNTEAFF. CDR3 sequence (DNA): TGTGCCAGCAGCTTAATGAGCACGGGAAGTATGAACACTGAAGCTTTCTTT.

The chain recombines TRBV20-1 with TRBJ2-5; D remains ambiguous. CDR1 DFQATT and CDR2 SNEGSKA come from the germline V gene (reference sequence). The CDR3 spans 11 residues. Trimming removed 3 bases from V and 5 bases from J, with 7 bases in between. CDR3 nucleotide sequence: TGCAGTGCTAGTCAACGGGAGACCCAGTACTTC. Residues: CSASQRETQYF.

About this clone itself: The same CDR3 arises from other DNA sequences in this sample as well. V usage is TRBV4-3 and J usage is TRBJ2-5; tentatively, D is TRBD1 (6 bases). This CDR3 spans 15 amino acids. V gave up 0 bases and J gave up 1 base, with 9 bases separating them. Germline values: CDR1 LGHNA, CDR2 YSLEER. The CDR3, as DNA: TGCGCCAGCAGCCAAGATCGAGGGGGCCAAGAGACCCAGTACTTC. The encoded protein is CASSQDRGGQETQYF.